This T cell receptor beta chain was found in a study of T cells after yellow fever vaccination. In germline, CDR1 is DFQATT, CDR2 SNEGSKA (reference sequence). The ends were cut back, 6 bases at V and 6 bases at J, with 24 bases in the middle. CDR3 size: 15 residues. This clonotype has just a few counts. Its antigen remains unidentified. TCRdb re-derived calls from the 5' RACE reads in MiXCR, one entry per CDR3 protein. The sample lists over 300,000 distinct CDR3 sequences, approximately 7% occurring once. Findings and caveats of the study: Weaker overall, the secondary response nonetheless peaked faster (day 5 versus 15). CD4 and CD8 compartments shared a small share of clonotypes.

The sample was PBMCs, taken around 45 days after the first yellow fever vaccination. The sequence was obtained from a man aged 18 to 29 who received the YFV17D yellow fever vaccine. The chain employs TRBV20-1 and TRBJ2-7, with a possible D match to TRBD2 (7 bases). This CDR3 reads CSAESALGGRREQYF. For the CDR3, the DNA is TGCAGTGCCGAGAGTGCCCTCGGGGGGCGCCGCGAGCAGTACTTC.